Sequencing of this TCR beta chain was carried out in a study of CXCR3-negative and CXCR3-positive naive CD8 T cells. The CDR3 is 19 residues long. The germline V gene has CDR1 SGHRS and CDR2 YFSETQ. In the case of this clonotype: Its specificity is unknown.

Study-level findings and limits: Naive cells positive for CXCR3 carried more hydrophobic TRB CDR3s than CXCR3-negative ones.

Carrying UMI labels, the TRB cDNA libraries were prepared through 5' RACE. For each CDR3 protein, TCRdb gives one entry from its re-call of the 5' RACE reads, without DNA. Its listing shows roughly 100,000 distinct CDR3 sequences. The V gene is TRBV5-1, the J gene TRBJ1-1; TCRdb outputs TRBD1, but without DNA this stays unchecked. The sequence was collected from a human donor in good health. Some clones in this sample may be carry-over from other donors' samples. Specimen: naive CXCR3+ CD8+ T cells from blood. As to subset: CD45RO-CCR7+CD27+CD95- naive CD8+ T cells expressing CXCR3 (TNR3+). CDR3 sequence reads: CASSLGPDRAGSMNTEAFF.